The 26 T cell receptor beta chains below all came from one sample that was sequenced in a study of cytomegalovirus exposure and HLA in healthy donors. Sequenced by immunoSEQ multiplex PCR; TCRdb stores in-frame clones only, minus some. The sample holds about 150,000 clones; about nine tenths are singletons and the top ten take over 5%. Material: PBMCs. All receptors come from a woman aged 25 to 39 in good health and CMV-seropositive.

The rearrangement joins TRBV27 to TRBJ2-3; 11 nucleotides agree with TRBD2. CDR1 is MNHEY, CDR2 SMNVEV, per germline (reference sequence). This CDR3 has 15 amino acids. Trimming cost V 3 bases and J 5 bases; bases outside gene matches: 4. DNA of the CDR3: TGTGCCAGCAGTTTCCTAGCGGGAGGAAAAGATACGCAGTATTTT. This encodes CASSFLAGGKDTQYF.

This clone was observed once. The CDR3 sequence is CASSQPGEATDTQYF. CDR3 sequence (DNA): TGCGCCAGCAGCCAGCCCGGTGAGGCAACAGATACGCAGTATTTT. V usage is TRBV4-1 and J usage is TRBJ2-3; D unclear. The CDR3 sequence is 15 residues long. Trimming cost V 3 bases and J 3 bases, with 13 bases left between them. Germline-derived CDR1 and CDR2 are MGHRA and YSYEKL.

The rearrangement joins TRBV27 to TRBJ2-7; 7 bases align to TRBD2. This CDR3 region has 15 residues. Trimming took 2 bases from V and 0 from J; bases not matched to a gene: 4. Germline V gives CDR1 MNHEY, CDR2 SMNVEV (reference sequence). The CDR3 nucleotides read TGTGCCAGCAGTTTAGGGAGCGGGGTCTCCTACGAGCAGTACTTC. This gives the protein CASSLGSGVSYEQYF.

CDR3 sequence reads: CASSKEFTIGAATGRGRCWYGYTF. In DNA form, the CDR3 reads TGTGCCAGCAGCAAAGAATTCACGATCGGAGCGGCCACGGGCAGGGGGCGATGTTGGTATGGCTACACCTTC. The chain combines TRBV21-1 with TRBJ1-2; TRBD1 is the table's D call, not checked against the DNA. TRBV21-1 is a pseudogene. This CDR3 has 24 amino acids.

This rearrangement joins TRBV5-1 to TRBJ2-7, with 8 bases fitting TRBD2. Germline CDR1 reads SGHRS; CDR2 reads YFSETQ. The CDR3 is made up of 15 amino acids. The junction had 4 bases not matched to a gene; V was cut back by 1 base and J by 1 base. CDR3 sequence (DNA): TGCGCCAGCAGCTTGAAACTAGCGGCTTCCTACGAGCAGTACTTC. This codes for CASSLKLAASYEQYF.

The rearrangement joins TRBV10-3 to TRBJ1-2; D call uncertain. Germline V CDR1 and CDR2: ENHRY, SYGVKD. V was trimmed by 8 bases and J by 3 bases, leaving 10 bases between them. CDR3 length: 12 residues. The CDR3 region is CAIRRNDYGYTF. Here the CDR3 DNA reads TGTGCCATCCGGAGGAATGACTATGGCTACACCTTC.

The chain combines TRBV28 with TRBJ1-5; perhaps TRBD1 as D (6 bases). The germline CDR1 and CDR2 sequences are MDHEN and SYDVKM. Between the trimmed V and J ends, which lost 8 bases and 5 bases, there was a span of 19 bases. This CDR3 is built from 15 residues. This chain's CDR3 is CASETGTGQDQPQHF. The DNA for the CDR3 is TGTGCCAGCGAAACAGGGACCGGGCAGGATCAGCCCCAGCATTTT. Full variable domain (outside the CDR3, taken from reference TRBV28 and TRBJ1-5): DVKVTQSSRYLVKRTGEKVFLECVQDMDHENMFWYRQDPGLGLRLIYFSYDVKMKEKGDIPEGYSVSREKKERFSLILESASTNQTSMYLCASETGTGQDQPQHFGDGTRLSIL.

This clone came up once. J is TRBJ1-2 and V is TRBV13, with D possibly matching TRBD1 (5 bases). CDR3 length: 16 residues. Germline assignment: CDR1 PRHDT and CDR2 FYEKMQ (reference sequence). V dropped 0 bases and J dropped 0 bases, with 11 bases sitting between them. The CDR3 nucleotides read TGTGCCAGCAGCTTAGGGTCAGGGCGAGCTAACTATGGCTACACCTTC. This codes for CASSLGSGRANYGYTF.

This sequence joins TRBV27 and TRBJ1-5, with 9 nucleotides matching TRBD1. With 2 bases clipped from V and 6 bases from J, the junction kept 17 bases outside the gene matches. CDR1 is MNHEY, CDR2 SMNVEV, per germline (reference sequence). The CDR3 consists of 19 residues. CDR3 coding DNA: TGTGCCAGCAGTTTACTACCAACTAATGAGGGACAGGGAATTCAGCCCCAGCATTTT. Translation: CASSLLPTNEGQGIQPQHF.

The rearrangement joins TRBV28 to TRBJ2-5; 10 positions match TRBD2. The V gene end was trimmed by 6 bases and the J gene end by 7 bases; junction bases not matched to a gene: 8. Germline-derived CDR1 and CDR2 are MDHEN and SYDVKM. The CDR3 has 14 amino acids. CDR3 residues: CASRELAGPGTQYF. In DNA, the CDR3 is TGTGCCAGCAGGGAACTAGCGGGGCCGGGGACCCAGTACTTC.

The chain employs TRBV29-1 and TRBJ2-7; TRBD1 matches at 8 bases. CDR1 SQVTM and CDR2 ANQGSEA come from the germline V gene. The CDR3 runs 16 residues. The V and J ends lost 5 bases and 2 bases, in that order; junction bases with no gene match: 14. The CDR3 DNA is TGCAGCGTTACTCCCCTGATCGGACAGGGACCCTACGAGCAGTACTTC. This gives the protein CSVTPLIGQGPYEQYF.

The chain uses TRBV15 and TRBJ2-2, with unresolved D. From germline, CDR1 is LNHNV and CDR2 YYDKDF (reference sequence). Trimming removed 0 bases from V and 6 bases from J, with 5 bases in between. This CDR3 comprises 13 residues. The CDR3 sequence: CATSRDSAGELFF. The CDR3 DNA reads TGTGCCACCAGCAGAGATTCCGCCGGGGAGCTGTTTTTT.

The chain uses TRBV11-2 and TRBJ1-3; D is undetermined. CDR1 is SGHAT and CDR2 is FQNNGV in the germline V gene. There are 12 residues in the CDR3. Trimming cost V 7 bases and J 4 bases, with 8 bases left between them. Here the CDR3 DNA reads TGTGCCAGCACTCCCGGGGGAAACACCATATATTTT. Protein sequence: CASTPGGNTIYF.

This clone was picked up one time. J is TRBJ2-7 and V is TRBV5-4; 9 nucleotides agree with TRBD1. Per germline, CDR1 SGHNT and CDR2 YYREEE (reference sequence). The V gene end was trimmed by 3 bases and the J gene end by 3 bases; junction bases not matched to a gene: 4. This CDR3 contains 14 residues. The chain's CDR3 is CASSSGQGIYEQYF. As DNA, the CDR3 is TGTGCCAGCAGCTCCGGACAGGGGATCTACGAGCAGTACTTC.

In this sample, this clone turned up a few times. This chain links TRBV18 with TRBJ2-7; tentatively, D is TRBD1 (6 bases). The CDR3 extends over 16 amino acids. CDR1 is KGHSH and CDR2 is LQKENI in the germline V gene. Trimming shortened V by 0 bases and J by 5 bases, and 17 bases separated the two germline ends. CDR3 amino acids: CASSPPYRTVGHEQYF. The CDR3 DNA reads TGTGCCAGCTCACCACCGTATAGGACAGTGGGCCACGAGCAGTACTTC.

The V gene is TRBV27, the J gene TRBJ2-1, with 8 bases aligning to TRBD1. V was pared by 5 bases and J by 8 bases, with 8 bases of the junction left unmatched. In germline, CDR1 is MNHEY, CDR2 SMNVEV (reference sequence). The CDR3 covers 14 residues. CDR3 in amino acids: CASSTPGGSDEQFF. DNA for the CDR3: TGTGCCAGCAGTACACCAGGGGGCAGCGATGAGCAGTTCTTC.

The rearrangement links TRBV13 to TRBJ2-1; no reliable D call. The CDR3 runs to 14 residues. CDR1 is PRHDT and CDR2 is FYEKMQ in the germline V gene (reference sequence). Trimming stripped 3 bases from V and 0 bases from J, with 6 bases between. CDR3 nucleotide sequence: TGTGCCAGCAGCTTGCGGAGCTCCTACAATGAGCAGTTCTTC. It specifies CASSLRSSYNEQFF.

The CDR3 is CASSQDRGDTGELFF. CDR3 bases: TGTGCCAGCAGCCAGGACAGGGGAGACACCGGGGAGCTGTTTTTT. The rearrangement uses TRBV11-3 and TRBJ2-2; 9 bases are a match to TRBD1. Germline V CDR1 and CDR2: SGHNT, YENEEA. This CDR3 is 15 amino acids long. Germline trimming cut 5 bases from V and 3 bases from J; bases unmatched to any gene: 4.

The V gene is TRBV2, the J gene TRBJ2-1; perhaps TRBD2 as D (6 bases). V was clipped by 4 bases and J by 8 bases, with 24 bases between them. CDR1 and CDR2 (germline): SNHLY, FYNNEI. The CDR3 loop spans 17 amino acids. CDR3 sequence: CASSGSDKGTFVDEQFF. Here the CDR3 DNA reads TGTGCCAGCAGTGGATCAGACAAAGGGACTTTCGTCGATGAGCAGTTCTTC.

The V and J genes are TRBV28 and TRBJ1-2; no definite D call. The CDR3 is 14 residues long. Trimming pared 11 bases from V and 6 bases from J, leaving 22 bases between. Germline V gives CDR1 MDHEN, CDR2 SYDVKM. CDR3 in amino acids: CAAGLTEVWDGYTF. CDR3 DNA: TGTGCCGCGGGATTAACAGAGGTTTGGGATGGCTACACCTTC.

The chain uses TRBV5-1 and TRBJ2-3, with 10 bases aligning to TRBD2. Per the germline V gene, CDR1 is SGHRS and CDR2 is YFSETQ. Trimming cost V 3 bases and J 5 bases; bases outside gene matches: 12. The CDR3 spans 17 residues. The CDR3 is CASSSWSAGGRGDTQYF. In DNA, the CDR3 is TGCGCCAGCAGCTCTTGGTCAGCGGGAGGGCGAGGAGATACGCAGTATTTT.

This clone occurred a few times. CDR3 sequence: CASATGEGYTF. CDR3 coding DNA: TGTGCCAGCGCAACAGGGGAAGGCTACACCTTC. The chain recombines TRBV19 with TRBJ1-2; 7 bases fit TRBD1. Germline lookup yields CDR1 LNHDA and CDR2 SQIVND (reference sequence). Trimming cost V 9 bases and J 8 bases; bases outside gene matches: 6. This CDR3 is 11 amino acids long.

The chain joins TRBV28 to TRBJ2-5, with unresolved D. CDR1 and CDR2 from the germline V gene are MDHEN and SYDVKM. This CDR3 spans 13 amino acids. V was trimmed by 6 bases and J by 7 bases, leaving 15 bases between them. The CDR3 nucleotides read TGTGCCAGCAGCGGCGGAACCATTGGGACCCAGTACTTC. Translation: CASSGGTIGTQYF.

V is TRBV6-1 and J is TRBJ2-1; 9 bases match TRBD1. The CDR3 has 15 residues. Germline lookup yields CDR1 MNHNS and CDR2 SASEGT. V shed 5 bases and J 4 bases; nucleotides not matched to a gene: 6. DNA for the CDR3: TGTGCCAGCAGTCCGGACAGGGGACAATACAATGAGCAGTTCTTC. Protein product: CASSPDRGQYNEQFF.

The chain is built from TRBV28 and TRBJ2-3; D uncertain. This CDR3 is 16 amino acids long. Deletions cut 2 bases from V and 0 bases from J, with 12 bases between. Germline V gives CDR1 MDHEN, CDR2 SYDVKM. CDR3 protein: CASSLLLRSSTDTQYF. The CDR3, as DNA: TGTGCCAGCAGTTTACTACTACGTTCTAGCACAGATACGCAGTATTTT.

The chain has TRBV5-6 and TRBJ1-2, with D possibly TRBD1 on 5 matching bases. The ends were cut back, 1 base at V and 4 bases at J, with 8 bases in the middle. The CDR3 is made up of 13 amino acids. Germline V gene sequence: CDR1 SGHDT, CDR2 YYEEEE. CDR3: CASSLPDIYGYTF. CDR3 sequence (DNA): TGTGCCAGCAGCTTGCCGGACATCTATGGCTACACCTTC.